This TCR beta chain is from a study of cytomegalovirus exposure and HLA in healthy donors. This clone was detected only a few times. Antigen unknown. The PCR ran on 60 Vbeta and 13 Jbeta primers. The protocol was immunoSEQ multiplex PCR, while the TCRdb copy is restricted to in-frame clones and leaves out a portion. This table holds 250,000 to 350,000 clones, about four fifths found once. The V end lost 2 bases, the J end lost 2 bases, and 6 bases lay between the germline ends. The CDR3 consists of 13 residues. Per germline, CDR1 SGHRS and CDR2 YFSETQ. Study-level points and caveats: The investigators catalogued 150 to 200 TCR beta chains as cytomegalovirus-associated.

The chain combines TRBV5-1 with TRBJ2-3; D unresolved. The sequence derives from a girl aged 2 to 10 in good health and CMV-seronegative. The sample comprised PBMCs. The CDR3 DNA reads as TGCGCCAGCAGCTTCTGGCTCACAGATACGCAGTATTTT. Its translation is CASSFWLTDTQYF.